This is a list of T cell receptor beta chains from one sample in a study of blood T cell repertoires in COVID-19. Some clones are missing from TCRdb's copy, which holds only in-frame ones; the method was immunoSEQ multiplex PCR. The table has approximately 170,000 clones, less than 90% seen once; the top ten hold around 15%. The sequencing sample was made of peripheral blood. These receptors were obtained from a woman aged 70-85 years with COVID-19, enrolled during active disease. Each CDR3 is given with its conserved first and last residue. A D gene is named only where the DNA matches it firmly. Clone size is given for some rows only: seen once, a few or many times, or a class if the clone is expanded.

CDR3 protein	CDR3 DNA	D gene	V gene	J gene	clone size
CASSLVGQTTGELFF	TGCGCCAGCAGCTTGGTAGGACAGACCACCGGGGAGCTGTTTTTT	-	TRBV5-1	TRBJ2-2	-
CASSFNSGYQPQHF	TGTGCCAGCAGTTTTAATTCTGGCTATCAGCCCCAGCATTTT	-	TRBV27	TRBJ1-5	few
CASSPRVSGGAENEQFF	TGTGCCAGCAGCCCCAGGGTTTCCGGGGGGGCCGAGAATGAGCAGTTCTTC	TRBD2	TRBV3-1/TRBV3-2	TRBJ2-1	-
CASSLPPSPQHF	TGTGCCAGCAGTTTACCCCCTAGCCCCCAGCATTTT	-	TRBV28	TRBJ1-5	-
CASSRRGGHTEAFF	TGTGCCAGCAGCCGGAGGGGGGGGCACACTGAAGCTTTCTTT	-	TRBV6-5	TRBJ1-1	-
CASSLTPNIQETQYF	TGTGCCAGCAGCTTAACCCCCAACATCCAAGAGACCCAGTACTTC	-	TRBV7-3	TRBJ2-5	-
CASSLWGANTEAFF	TGTGCCAGCAGCTTGTGGGGAGCTAACACTGAAGCTTTCTTT	-	TRBV7-9	TRBJ1-1	-
CASRPQMNTEAFF	TGTGCCAGCAGACCCCAGATGAACACTGAAGCTTTCTTT	-	TRBV16	TRBJ1-1	few
CASSFGRGGQNEQFF	TGTGCCAGCAGCTTCGGGCGGGGGGGCCAGAATGAGCAGTTCTTC	TRBD2	TRBV7-3	TRBJ2-1	-
CASSSRGRPNQPQHF	TGTGCCAGCAGTTCGCGGGGGCGCCCCAATCAGCCCCAGCATTTT	-	TRBV28	TRBJ1-5	-
CASSLTERSPLHF	TGTGCCAGCAGCTTAACGGAGCGTTCACCCCTCCACTTT	-	TRBV7-3	TRBJ1-6	once
CASYRSMDTEAFF	TGTGCCAGTTATCGGAGTATGGACACTGAAGCTTTCTTT	-	TRBV18	TRBJ1-1	-
CASSPQGAGSYGYTF	TGTGCCAGCTCACCACAAGGCGCAGGGTCCTATGGCTACACCTTC	-	TRBV18	TRBJ1-2	once
CSVVPGTSGYNEQFF	TGCAGCGTTGTCCCCGGGACTAGCGGCTACAATGAGCAGTTCTTC	TRBD2	TRBV29-1	TRBJ2-1	-
CASSLVKREYEQYF	TGTGCCAGCAGCTTAGTAAAGCGGGAGTACGAGCAGTACTTC	TRBD2	TRBV7-2	TRBJ2-7	-
CASSESRRDTQYF	TGTGCCAGCAGTGAATCAAGGAGAGATACGCAGTATTTT	-	TRBV2	TRBJ2-3	once
CASNTGTGGNQPQHF	TGTGCCAGTAACACCGGGACAGGGGGGAATCAGCCCCAGCATTTT	TRBD1	TRBV19	TRBJ1-5	-
CAIREDSYTEAFF	TGTGCCATCAGAGAGGACAGCTACACTGAAGCTTTCTTT	-	TRBV10-3	TRBJ1-1	-
CASSYWRGGLDNEQFF	TGTGCCAGCAGTTACTGGCGGGGGGGCCTAGACAATGAGCAGTTCTTC	TRBD2	TRBV6-5	TRBJ2-1	-
CASSPTESGELFF	TGCGCCAGCAGCCCCACGGAGTCCGGGGAGCTGTTTTTT	-	TRBV5-1	TRBJ2-2	-
CAWSTHDRSGEQYF	TGTGCCTGGAGTACCCACGACAGGTCCGGGGAGCAGTACTTC	-	TRBV30	TRBJ2-7	-
CASSPALGEGDSPLHF	TGTGCCAGCAGTCCGGCCCTGGGGGAGGGGGATTCACCCCTCCACTTT	-	TRBV6-2/TRBV6-3	TRBJ1-6	few
CAWSRPGASYEQYF	TGTGCCTGGAGTCGCCCGGGAGCTTCCTACGAGCAGTACTTC	-	TRBV30	TRBJ2-7	-
CASSPGTGEFNEQFF	TGTGCCAGCTCACCCGGGACAGGGGAGTTTAATGAGCAGTTCTTC	TRBD1	TRBV18	TRBJ2-1	-
CASSEWDRGYTF	TGTGCCAGCAGTGAATGGGACAGAGGCTACACCTTC	TRBD1	TRBV25-1	TRBJ1-2	-
CATSTSGTGDETDTQYF	TGTGCCACCAGCACGTCCGGGACAGGGGATGAGACAGATACGCAGTATTTT	TRBD1	TRBV15	TRBJ2-3	-
CASSSDTYGYTF	TGTGCCAGCAGCTCAGACACTTATGGCTACACCTTC	-	TRBV12-3/TRBV12-4	TRBJ1-2	-
CASSSRQGMTTEAFF	TGTGCCAGCAGCTCCCGACAGGGTATGACCACTGAAGCTTTCTTT	TRBD1	TRBV11-2	TRBJ1-1	once
CASSSLDWAKDTQYF	TGTGCCAGCAGCTCCCTGGACTGGGCCAAAGATACGCAGTATTTT	-	TRBV7-9	TRBJ2-3	-
CASSDGVLDGYTF	TGTGCCAGCAGTGACGGGGTTTTAGATGGCTACACCTTC	-	TRBV2	TRBJ1-2	-
CASSGQILASAEQFF	TGTGCCAGCAGTGGTCAAATCCTCGCTAGCGCTGAGCAGTTCTTC	-	TRBV2	TRBJ2-1	-
CASSLSTGTTGYTF	TGTGCCAGCAGCTTAAGTACGGGAACCACCGGCTACACCTTC	-	TRBV7-2	TRBJ1-2	-
CASQTGQTYNEQFF	TGCGCCAGCCAAACGGGACAGACATACAATGAGCAGTTCTTC	TRBD1	TRBV5-1	TRBJ2-1	few
CASSLGDRVSEQFF	TGTGCCAGCAGCTTAGGGGACAGGGTTAGTGAGCAGTTCTTC	TRBD1	TRBV7-8	TRBJ2-1	-
CASSIEPGPTGYTF	TGTGCCAGTAGTATAGAGCCAGGCCCAACTGGCTACACCTTC	-	TRBV19	TRBJ1-2	-
CASRVRGVSDEQFF	TGTGCCAGCAGGGTCAGGGGAGTTTCAGATGAGCAGTTCTTC	-	TRBV2	TRBJ2-1	-